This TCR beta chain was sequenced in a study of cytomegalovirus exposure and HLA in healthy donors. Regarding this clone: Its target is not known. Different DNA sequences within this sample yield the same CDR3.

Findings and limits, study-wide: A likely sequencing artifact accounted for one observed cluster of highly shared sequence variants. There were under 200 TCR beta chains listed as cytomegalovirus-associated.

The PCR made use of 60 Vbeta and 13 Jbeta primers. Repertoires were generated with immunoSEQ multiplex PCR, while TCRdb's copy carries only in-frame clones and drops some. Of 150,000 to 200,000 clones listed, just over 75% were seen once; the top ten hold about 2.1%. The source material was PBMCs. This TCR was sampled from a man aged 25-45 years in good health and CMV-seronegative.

The CDR3, as DNA: TGTGCCTGGGGGAGGACAGGGGACGGGGAGCTGTTTTTT. This gives the protein CAWGRTGDGELFF. The chain uses TRBV30 and TRBJ2-2, with 9 bases identical to TRBD1. Germline CDR1 GTSNPN, CDR2 SVGIG (reference sequence). J gave up 7 bases and V 5 bases, and 5 bases lay outside the gene matches. The CDR3 loop spans 13 amino acids.